A selection of T cell receptor beta chains follows, all from one sample in a study of PD-L1 blockade in urothelial cancer. Generated by immunoSEQ multiplex PCR, the TCRdb table keeps only in-frame clones and is missing some. The sample shows under 95,000 clones, about 84% of them seen only once. Sequences were derived from PBMCs, sampled around atezolizumab (anti-PD-L1) treatment. The receptor source for this set is a man between 60 and 75 years old with urothelial cancer. Each CDR3 is given with its conserved first and last residue. Each record gives: D gene, V gene, clone size, J gene, CDR3 DNA, CDR3 protein. D genes are given only for firm matches. A row's size may be missing; if present it is once, few, many or a size class.

>TRBD2|TRBV5-4|NA|TRBJ2-1
TGTGCCAGCAGCTTGGGGTCTAGCGGCGTCGATGAGCAGTTCTTC
CASSLGSSGVDEQFF
>NA|TRBV30|NA|TRBJ1-2
TGTGCCTGGAGTGTCGGCGCCTCGGGAGGCTACACCTTC
CAWSVGASGGYTF
>NA|TRBV10-3|NA|TRBJ2-1
TGTGCCATCAGGGAACTAAGCTCCTACAATGAGCAGTTCTTC
CAIRELSSYNEQFF
>TRBD2|TRBV29-1|NA|TRBJ2-7
TGCAGCGTTGCCCAAGGACTAGCAAGGGTGTCCGAGCAGTACTTC
CSVAQGLARVSEQYF
>TRBD2|TRBV5-6|NA|TRBJ2-1
TGTGCCAGCAGCTTGGGGCTAGCGGGAGATGAGCAGTTCTTC
CASSLGLAGDEQFF
>TRBD2|TRBV4-1|NA|TRBJ2-5
TGCGCCAGCAGCCAAGAATTTGCTAGCGGGGTAGAGACCCAGTACTTC
CASSQEFASGVETQYF
>TRBD1|TRBV6-5|NA|TRBJ1-2
TGTGCCAGCAGTTCCCGGGACAGGGGAAGGTATGGCTACACCTTC
CASSSRDRGRYGYTF
>NA|TRBV18|NA|TRBJ2-7
TGTGCCAGCTCATCGTGGACAGCCTACGAGCAGTACTTC
CASSSWTAYEQYF
>NA|TRBV29-1|NA|TRBJ1-1
TGCAGCGAGCAAACAGGGAACACTGAAGCTTTCTTT
CSEQTGNTEAFF
>NA|TRBV5-1|NA|TRBJ2-7
TGCGCCAGCAGCGCTAGTCAGATCCTCTCCTACGAGCAGTACTTC
CASSASQILSYEQYF
>NA|TRBV7-8|NA|TRBJ2-2
TGTGCCAGCAGCCGCACAGGAGGGGGCAACACCGGGGAGCTGTTTTTT
CASSRTGGGNTGELFF
>TRBD1|TRBV5-5|NA|TRBJ2-5
TGTGCCAGCAGTTACAGGGGGCAGACCCAGTACTTC
CASSYRGQTQYF
>TRBD2|TRBV19|few|TRBJ2-1
TGTGCCAGTAGTATAGGCGGGGGGATCTACAATGAGCAGTTCTTC
CASSIGGGIYNEQFF
>NA|TRBV5-1|few|TRBJ1-2
TGCGCCAGCAGCTTGCCAGACAACACCATTGGCTACACCTTC
CASSLPDNTIGYTF
>TRBD1|TRBV11-3|NA|TRBJ2-3
TGTGCCAGCAGCTTAGAAGGACAGGGGGTTGTGGCGCAGTATTTT
CASSLEGQGVVAQYF
>TRBD1|TRBV4-3|NA|TRBJ2-3
TGCGCCAGCAGCCAAGACATGTCACAGGGGGCAGATACGCAGTATTTT
CASSQDMSQGADTQYF
>TRBD1|TRBV4-1|once|TRBJ1-2
TGCGCCAGCAGCCGACAGGGGGGAAATGGCTACACCTTC
CASSRQGGNGYTF
>NA|TRBV10-3|NA|TRBJ1-5
TGTGCCACCCAGCGGGGAGGAAGCAATCAGCCCCAGCATTTT
CATQRGGSNQPQHF
>TRBD1|TRBV5-6|NA|TRBJ1-6
TGTGCCAGCAGCCCACCAGGGACAGGACATTCACCCCTCCACTTT
CASSPPGTGHSPLHF
>NA|TRBV18|NA|TRBJ2-7
TGTGCCAGCTCACCACTTACAGGTAACTCCTACGAGCAGTACTTC
CASSPLTGNSYEQYF
>NA|TRBV5-5|NA|TRBJ2-7
TGTGCCAGCAGTGGCACGACCTACGAGCAGTACTTC
CASSGTTYEQYF
>TRBD1|TRBV2|NA|TRBJ1-2
TGTGCCAGCAGAATCACAGGGGACTATGGCTACACCTTC
CASRITGDYGYTF
>TRBD2|TRBV28|NA|TRBJ2-3
TGTGCCAGCTTGCGGGGGGGCCCGGATACGCAGTATTTT
CASLRGGPDTQYF
>NA|TRBV7-3|NA|TRBJ2-1
TGTGCCAGCAGCCAGTCGGGGGTTTTTACCAATGAGCAGTTCTTC
CASSQSGVFTNEQFF
>NA|TRBV11-1|NA|TRBJ2-7
TGTGCCAGCAGGGCAGGGGTAGAGCAGTACTTC
CASRAGVEQYF
>NA|TRBV29-1|NA|TRBJ2-3
TGCAGCGGAGGGACAACTAGCACAGATACGCAGTATTTT
CSGGTTSTDTQYF
>NA|TRBV6-1|NA|TRBJ1-1
TGTGCCAGTAGGCTTGAGGTAATAGAGACGGAAAAAGCTTTCTTT
CASRLEVIETEKAFF
>NA|TRBV10-2|NA|TRBJ2-1
TGCGCCAGCAGTTTGGTGTGGGAGAGATCTGCTGAGCAGTTCTTC
CASSLVWERSAEQFF
>NA|TRBV9|NA|TRBJ2-7
TGTGCCAGCAGCGAGGACCGGGGAGTTCGTGGCGAGCAGTACTTC
CASSEDRGVRGEQYF
>NA|TRBV7-8|NA|TRBJ2-2
TGTGCCAGCAGCTCAGCCAGACAGGTGAACACCGGGGAGCTGTTTTTT
CASSSARQVNTGELFF
>TRBD1|TRBV5-1|NA|TRBJ2-1
TGCGCCAGCAGCTCGACAGGGGGATCCTACAATGAGCAGTTCTTC
CASSSTGGSYNEQFF
>NA|TRBV5-1|NA|TRBJ1-2
TGCGCCAGCAGCTTGGCCGGGCCAGGGGCTAACTATGGCTACACCTTC
CASSLAGPGANYGYTF
>NA|TRBV4-1|NA|TRBJ1-2
TGCGCCAGCAGCCAAGAACGGGGGGGCTATGGCTACACCTTC
CASSQERGGYGYTF
>TRBD1|TRBV28|few|TRBJ1-6
TGTGCCAGCAGTTTACGGGGACAGGGAGTGGCACCCCTCCACTTT
CASSLRGQGVAPLHF
>NA|TRBV5-1|NA|TRBJ2-7
TGCGCCAGCAGCCCCCCGGTAAGCTACGAGCAGTACTTC
CASSPPVSYEQYF
>TRBD1|TRBV5-6|NA|TRBJ2-5
TGTGCCAGCAGCCCCGACAGGGGGCGCGTGGAGACCCAGTACTTC
CASSPDRGRVETQYF
>NA|TRBV5-4|NA|TRBJ1-1
TGTGCCAGCAGCCCAGGACAGAGGAACACTGAAGCTTTCTTT
CASSPGQRNTEAFF
>NA|TRBV19|NA|TRBJ1-3
TGTGCCAGTAGTATGATGTTCCTAAGCTCTGGAAACACCATATATTTT
CASSMMFLSSGNTIYF
>TRBD2|TRBV28|NA|TRBJ2-1
TGTGCCACCCGATCTCCAGCGGGGACCTACAATGAGCAGTTCTTC
CATRSPAGTYNEQFF
>TRBD1|TRBV11-2|NA|TRBJ2-3
TGTGCCAGCAGACCTTTGGTGGGTGGGACAGGGTTGTTCACAGATACGCAGTATTTT
CASRPLVGGTGLFTDTQYF
>NA|TRBV29-1|NA|TRBJ1-3
TGCAGCGTTGAAATTCCGGGAAACACCATATATTTT
CSVEIPGNTIYF
>TRBD1|TRBV7-2|NA|TRBJ1-2
TGTGCCAGCAGCTTAGGCGGACAGGGGGCTCGTGGCTACACCTTC
CASSLGGQGARGYTF
>NA|TRBV5-1|NA|TRBJ1-1
TGCGCCAGCAGCCCAATTCCGGGCCCAACTAGGTCGAACACTGAAGCTTTCTTT
CASSPIPGPTRSNTEAFF
>NA|TRBV2|once|TRBJ1-5
TGTGCCAGCAGTGAATCAGGGGCCCCAAATCAGCCCCAGCATTTT
CASSESGAPNQPQHF
>NA|TRBV19|NA|TRBJ2-1
TGTGCCAGTAGTATCTCATCTAAGAGACAGTTCTTC
CASSISSKRQFF
>TRBD2|TRBV7-3|once|TRBJ2-3
TGTGCCAGCAGCCTGACTAGCGGGGGGACCACAGATACGCAGTATTTT
CASSLTSGGTTDTQYF